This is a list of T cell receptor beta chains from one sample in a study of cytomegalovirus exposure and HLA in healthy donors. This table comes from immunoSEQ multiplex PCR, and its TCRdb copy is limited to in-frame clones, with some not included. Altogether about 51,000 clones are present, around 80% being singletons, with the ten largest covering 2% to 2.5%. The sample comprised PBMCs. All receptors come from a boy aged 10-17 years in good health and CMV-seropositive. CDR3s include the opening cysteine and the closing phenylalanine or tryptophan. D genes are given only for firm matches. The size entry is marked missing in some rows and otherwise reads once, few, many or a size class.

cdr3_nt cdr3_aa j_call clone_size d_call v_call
TGTGCCAGCAAGGAGGGTTACAATGAGCAGTTCTTC CASKEGYNEQFF TRBJ2-1 . . TRBV11-2
TGTGCCAGCAGCTTATACGGAACAGGGGAAGGGAATAATTCACCCCTCCACTTT CASSLYGTGEGNNSPLHF TRBJ1-6 . TRBD1 TRBV7-2
TGTGCCGGCACCTTGGACAGGGATTATGGCTACACCTTC CAGTLDRDYGYTF TRBJ1-2 . TRBD1 TRBV5-4
TGTGCCAGCAGGCCCGGGACTATTCCCGAGCAGTACTTC CASRPGTIPEQYF TRBJ2-7 . TRBD2 TRBV6-1
TGTGCCAGTAGTATAGATCCGACAGGGGGTCTGTACGAGCAGTACTTC CASSIDPTGGLYEQYF TRBJ2-7 . TRBD1 TRBV19
TGCGCCAGCAGCCAAGGGCTAGCGACAGATACGCAGTATTTT CASSQGLATDTQYF TRBJ2-3 . . TRBV4-1
TGTGCCATCAGTGAGGGCCGTACAGGGGGCTCCTATAATTCACCCCTCCACTTT CAISEGRTGGSYNSPLHF TRBJ1-6 . TRBD1 TRBV10-3
TGTGCCAGCAGTTTCGTTAGTCCGATTTATAGCAATCAGCCCCAGCATTTT CASSFVSPIYSNQPQHF TRBJ1-5 . . TRBV28
TGTGCCAGCAGCTACAGGAAAGCATCCACTGAAGCTTTCTTT CASSYRKASTEAFF TRBJ1-1 once . TRBV28
TGTGCCAGTAGCCTTCAAGGGGGGGGTCAGCCCCAGCATTTT CASSLQGGGQPQHF TRBJ1-5 . . TRBV19
TGCAGCGTTAAGAGTCTGGGTCCCCACGGGTGGACCTTC CSVKSLGPHGWTF TRBJ1-2 . . TRBV29-1
TGTGCCAGCAGTGAAGAAAGCTCCAGCACAGATACGCAGTATTTT CASSEESSSTDTQYF TRBJ2-3 . . TRBV6-1